These T cell receptor beta chains were read from a single sample in a study of OX40 agonist ivuxolimab in advanced cancers. Using immunoSEQ multiplex PCR, the repertoire was profiled, and TCRdb retains in-frame clones only, with some absent. The sample gives about 77,000 clones, about 90% of which show up once; around 2.6% is in the top ten. Source: CD4+ or CD8+ T cells sorted from blood, taken in a trial of the OX40 agonist ivuxolimab. The receptors derive from an adult with an advanced solid tumor such as melanoma, head and neck, liver or kidney cancer. CDR3s include the opening cysteine and the closing phenylalanine or tryptophan. Each record gives: D gene, CDR3 length, J gene, clone size, V gene, CDR3 DNA, CDR3 protein. The D gene is left open where the match is weak. Not all rows give a size; the values are once, few, many and, for expanded clones, a class.

>TRBD2|12|TRBJ2-1|-|TRBV29-1
TGCAGCGGTGGACTAGCGGAGGGGGAGCAGTTCTTC
CSGGLAEGEQFF
>-|14|TRBJ2-5|-|TRBV7-7
TGTGCTAGCAGCTTAGCAGAAAGGGTGGAGACCCAGTACTTC
CASSLAERVETQYF
>TRBD2|16|TRBJ2-1|-|TRBV7-2
TGTGCCAGCAGCTTAAGGCCGGGACTAGCGGACAATGAGCAGTTCTTC
CASSLRPGLADNEQFF
>-|13|TRBJ1-3|-|TRBV4-2
TGTGCCAGCGCAACCGCTAATGGAAACACCATATATTTT
CASATANGNTIYF
>-|15|TRBJ1-4|-|TRBV25-1
TGTGCCAGCAGTTTCCGCCCCGGGGCGAATGAAAAACTGTTTTTT
CASSFRPGANEKLFF
>TRBD1|15|TRBJ1-4|few|TRBV28
TGTGCCAGCAGCCCCATGGGACAGGGAGGTGAAAAACTGTTTTTT
CASSPMGQGGEKLFF
>TRBD1|15|TRBJ1-1|-|TRBV19
TGTGCCAGTAGTCCCCAGAGACAGGGGGCCCCTGAAGCTTTCTTT
CASSPQRQGAPEAFF
>TRBD2|15|TRBJ2-1|-|TRBV5-4
TGTGCCAGCAGCGACCGACTAGCGCTCCCGAATGAGCAGTTCTTC
CASSDRLALPNEQFF
>TRBD1|13|TRBJ2-7|once|TRBV28
TGTGCCAGCAGTTCGGACAGGGCCAACGAGCAGTACTTC
CASSSDRANEQYF
>-|13|TRBJ1-1|-|TRBV5-1
TGCGCCAGCAGCTTGGAGGGGGTAACTGAAGCTTTCTTT
CASSLEGVTEAFF
>TRBD1|15|TRBJ1-5|-|TRBV18
TGTGCCAGCTCACCTACCCGGGACAGGGGGCAGCCCCAGCATTTT
CASSPTRDRGQPQHF
>-|13|TRBJ1-1|-|TRBV25-1
TGTGCCAGCAGTGTTACCTTGAACACTGAAGCTTTCTTT
CASSVTLNTEAFF
>-|15|TRBJ2-6|once|TRBV5-1
TGCGCCAGCAGCTACGAGGCCTCTGGGGCCAACGTCCTGACTTTC
CASSYEASGANVLTF
>TRBD1|12|TRBJ2-1|-|TRBV11-3
TGTGCCAGCAGCTCAGACAGGGGGGAGCAGTTCTTC
CASSSDRGEQFF
>-|16|TRBJ2-1|-|TRBV4-1
TGCGCCAGCAGCCAATCTGCGAGAGAGGTCTACAATGAGCAGTTCTTC
CASSQSAREVYNEQFF
>-|13|TRBJ1-2|-|TRBV30
TGTGCCTGGAGCCCGGGCCTCAGCTATGGCTACACCTTC
CAWSPGLSYGYTF
>TRBD1|16|TRBJ2-1|-|TRBV30
TGTGCCTGGACCCTCACGGGACAGGCTAGCTACAATGAGCAGTTCTTC
CAWTLTGQASYNEQFF
>-|15|TRBJ2-1|-|TRBV28
TGTGCCAGCAGTTTCCCTGGGGGAGGTTTTAATGAGCAGTTCTTC
CASSFPGGGFNEQFF
>-|10|TRBJ2-5|-|TRBV29-1
TGCAGCGTTCGACTAGAGACCCAGTACTTC
CSVRLETQYF
>-|14|TRBJ2-1|-|TRBV7-9
TGTGCCAGCAGCTTACAGGACGGAAACAATGAGCAGTTCTTC
CASSLQDGNNEQFF
>TRBD1|19|TRBJ2-6|-|TRBV4-1
TGCGCCAGCAGCCGGATAAGACAGGGTGTTGCCTCTGGGGCCAACGTCCTGACTTTC
CASSRIRQGVASGANVLTF
>-|12|TRBJ2-3|-|TRBV30
TGTGCCTGGAGTCTCAGACGTGATACGCAGTATTTT
CAWSLRRDTQYF
>-|15|TRBJ2-1|-|TRBV14
TGTGCCAGCAGCCAATGGCGGGGCCTAGGGGGTGAGCAGTTCTTC
CASSQWRGLGGEQFF
>-|14|TRBJ2-2|-|TRBV16
TGTGCCAGCGCCGCCGGAGTTGGGACCGGGGAGCTGTTTTTT
CASAAGVGTGELFF
>TRBD1|13|TRBJ1-2|-|TRBV30
TGTGCCGCCAAAGGACAGGGGAACTATGGCTACACCTTC
CAAKGQGNYGYTF
>TRBD2|16|TRBJ2-7|-|TRBV7-6
TGTGCCAGCAGCCGACCTTTGGGTAGCGGGACTTACGAGCAGTACTTC
CASSRPLGSGTYEQYF
>-|18|TRBJ1-4|-|TRBV2
TGTGCCAGCAGGGATCTATCGGACTGGGCCACAACTAATGAAAAACTGTTTTTT
CASRDLSDWATTNEKLFF
>TRBD1|12|TRBJ1-2|-|TRBV7-9
TGTGCCATTTCGGACAGGGGGTATGGCTACACCTTC
CAISDRGYGYTF
>TRBD2|18|TRBJ2-7|-|TRBV6-1
TGTGCCAGCAGTGAAGCGATAGCGGGAGGGCCACTTCCCTACGAGCAGTACTTC
CASSEAIAGGPLPYEQYF
>-|12|TRBJ2-7|-|TRBV11-2
TGTGCCAGCAGCCGCGGGGCCTACGAGCAGTACTTC
CASSRGAYEQYF
>-|13|TRBJ1-2|once|TRBV6-6
TGTGCCAGCAGTTACGGCCTTGACTATGGCTACACCTTC
CASSYGLDYGYTF
>-|15|TRBJ1-2|-|TRBV12-5
TGTGCTAGTGGTTTGGTAGGCGGCGAGTTGGACGGCTACACCTTC
CASGLVGGELDGYTF
>-|13|TRBJ1-5|medium-sized|TRBV2
TGTGCCAGCAGTGGTGGGCAGAATCAGCCCCAGCATTTT
CASSGGQNQPQHF
>-|15|TRBJ2-3|-|TRBV5-1
TGCGCCAGCGCCCTTCGGACGGGACGCACAGATACGCAGTATTTT
CASALRTGRTDTQYF
>-|15|TRBJ1-6|-|TRBV9
TGTGCCAGCAGCGGTCCGGAGCCCTGGGTTTCACCCCTCCACTTT
CASSGPEPWVSPLHF
>TRBD1|15|TRBJ1-1|-|TRBV9
TGTGCCAGCAGCGCGGACACAGGGGGGGACACTGAAGCTTTCTTT
CASSADTGGDTEAFF
>-|12|TRBJ1-1|-|TRBV19
TGTGCCAGTACCCTGAGAAACACTGAAGCTTTCTTT
CASTLRNTEAFF
>-|15|TRBJ1-5|-|TRBV7-9
TGTGCCAGCAGCTTAGGGCAGGTCATGGATCAGCCCCAGCATTTT
CASSLGQVMDQPQHF
>-|13|TRBJ1-4|once|TRBV7-2
TGTGCCAGCAGCCGGGGAGCAAATGAAAAACTGTTTTTT
CASSRGANEKLFF
>-|15|TRBJ1-2|-|TRBV18
TGTGCCAGCTCCCCTGAGGCGACAAACCTCTATGGCTACACCTTC
CASSPEATNLYGYTF
>-|11|TRBJ1-2|-|TRBV19
TGTGCCACACGGGGCGGCTATGGCTACACCTTC
CATRGGYGYTF
>-|14|TRBJ1-6|few|TRBV7-2
TGTGCCAGCAGCTTAGCGGAGCTGATCCAACCCCTCCACTTT
CASSLAELIQPLHF
>-|14|TRBJ1-1|-|TRBV5-5
TGTGCCAGCAGCACACCGACAGGGAACACTGAAGCTTTCTTT
CASSTPTGNTEAFF
>-|17|TRBJ2-1|-|TRBV5-4
TGTGCCAGCAGCTTGAGCTCTCTGGTGAAACTTGGGGATGAGCAGTTCTTC
CASSLSSLVKLGDEQFF
>-|14|TRBJ1-1|-|TRBV2
TGTGCCAGCAGGAAGGAGGGGGTATCTACTGAAGCTTTCTTT
CASRKEGVSTEAFF
>TRBD1|14|TRBJ1-2|-|TRBV5-1
TGCGCCAGCAGCAGGGACAGGGGTAACTATGGCTACACCTTC
CASSRDRGNYGYTF